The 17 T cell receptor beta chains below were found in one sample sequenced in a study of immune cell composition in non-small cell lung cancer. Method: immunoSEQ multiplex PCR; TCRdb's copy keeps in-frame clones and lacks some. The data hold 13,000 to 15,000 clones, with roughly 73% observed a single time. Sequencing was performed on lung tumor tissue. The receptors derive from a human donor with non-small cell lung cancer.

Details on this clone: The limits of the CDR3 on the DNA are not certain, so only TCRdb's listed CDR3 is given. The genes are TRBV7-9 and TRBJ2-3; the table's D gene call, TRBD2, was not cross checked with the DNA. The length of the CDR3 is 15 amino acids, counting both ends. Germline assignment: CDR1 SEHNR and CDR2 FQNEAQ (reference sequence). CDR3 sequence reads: CASSVVASGTDTQYF.

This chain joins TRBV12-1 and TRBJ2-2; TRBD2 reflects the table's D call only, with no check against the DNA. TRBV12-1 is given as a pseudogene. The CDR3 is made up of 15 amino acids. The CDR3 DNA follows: TGTGCCAACCTCCGGACTCCACAAAACACCGGGGAGCTGTTTTTT. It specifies CANLRTPQNTGELFF.

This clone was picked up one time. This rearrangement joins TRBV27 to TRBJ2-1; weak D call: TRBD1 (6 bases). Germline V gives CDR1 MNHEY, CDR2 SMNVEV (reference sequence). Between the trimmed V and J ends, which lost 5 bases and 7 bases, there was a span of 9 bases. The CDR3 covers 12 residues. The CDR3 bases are TGTGCCAGCAGTGCCAGGGGAAATGAGCAGTTCTTC. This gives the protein CASSARGNEQFF.

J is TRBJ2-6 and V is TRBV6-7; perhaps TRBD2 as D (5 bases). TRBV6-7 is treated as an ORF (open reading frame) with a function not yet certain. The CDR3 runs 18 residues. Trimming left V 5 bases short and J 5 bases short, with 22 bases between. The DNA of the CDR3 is TGTGCCAGCAGTCATGTAGCGCGTTTACAAAGTCGGGCCAACGTCCTGACTTTC. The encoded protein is CASSHVARLQSRANVLTF.

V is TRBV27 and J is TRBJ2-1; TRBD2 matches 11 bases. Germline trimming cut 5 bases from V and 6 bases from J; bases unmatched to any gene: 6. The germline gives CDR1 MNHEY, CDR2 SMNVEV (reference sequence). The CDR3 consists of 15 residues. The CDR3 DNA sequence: TGTGCCAGCAGTCTGCAGGGACTAGCGGTCAATGAGCAGTTCTTC. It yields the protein CASSLQGLAVNEQFF.

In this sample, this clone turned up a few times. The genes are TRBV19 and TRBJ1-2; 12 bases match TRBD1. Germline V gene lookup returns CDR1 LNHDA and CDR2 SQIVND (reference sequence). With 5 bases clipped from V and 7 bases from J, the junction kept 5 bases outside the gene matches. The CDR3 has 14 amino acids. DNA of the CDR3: TGTGCCAGTAGTCCGGGACAGGGGGCCGGTGGCTACACCTTC. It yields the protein CASSPGQGAGGYTF.

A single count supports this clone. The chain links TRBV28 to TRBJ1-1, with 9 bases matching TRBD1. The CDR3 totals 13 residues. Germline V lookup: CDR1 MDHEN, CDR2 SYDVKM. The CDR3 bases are TGTACGACAGGGGGGAAGAGGAACACTGAAGCTTTCTTT. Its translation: CTTGGKRNTEAFF. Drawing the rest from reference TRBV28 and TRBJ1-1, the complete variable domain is DVKVTQSSRYLVKRTGEKVFLECVQDMDHENMFWYRQDPGLGLRLIYFSYDVKMKEKGDIPEGYSVSREKKERFSLILESASTNQTSMYLCTTGGKRNTEAFFGQGTRLTVV.

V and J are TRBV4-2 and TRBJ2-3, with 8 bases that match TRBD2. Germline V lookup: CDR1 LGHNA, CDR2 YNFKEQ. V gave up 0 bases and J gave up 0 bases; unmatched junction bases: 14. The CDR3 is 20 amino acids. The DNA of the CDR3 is TGTGCCAGCAGCCAAGATTTGGTCGTAGCGGGGTTTTCTAGCACAGATACGCAGTATTTT. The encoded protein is CASSQDLVVAGFSSTDTQYF.

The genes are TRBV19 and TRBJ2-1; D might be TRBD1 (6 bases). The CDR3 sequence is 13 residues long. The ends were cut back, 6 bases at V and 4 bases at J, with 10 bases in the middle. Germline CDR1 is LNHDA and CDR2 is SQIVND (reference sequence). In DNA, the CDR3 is TGTGCCAGTAGGGACAGAGATTACAATGAGCAGTTCTTC. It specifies CASRDRDYNEQFF.

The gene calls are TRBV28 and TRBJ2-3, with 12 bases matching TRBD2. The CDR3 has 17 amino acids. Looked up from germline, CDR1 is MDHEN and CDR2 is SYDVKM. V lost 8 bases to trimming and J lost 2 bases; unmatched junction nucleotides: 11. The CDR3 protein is CASSGLAGGSYTDTQYF. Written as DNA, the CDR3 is TGTGCCAGCTCTGGGCTAGCGGGAGGGAGCTACACAGATACGCAGTATTTT.

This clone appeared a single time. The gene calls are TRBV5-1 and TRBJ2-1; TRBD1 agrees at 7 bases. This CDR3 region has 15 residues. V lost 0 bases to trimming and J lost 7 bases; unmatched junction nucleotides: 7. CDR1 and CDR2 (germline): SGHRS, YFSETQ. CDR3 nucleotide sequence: TGCGCCAGCAGCTTGGGGATTCGACAGGGAAATGAGCAGTTCTTC. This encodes CASSLGIRQGNEQFF.

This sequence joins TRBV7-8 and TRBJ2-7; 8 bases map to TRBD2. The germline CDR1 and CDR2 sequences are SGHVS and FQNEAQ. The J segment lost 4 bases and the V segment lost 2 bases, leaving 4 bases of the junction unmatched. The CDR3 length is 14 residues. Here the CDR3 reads CASSLNGGAYEQYF. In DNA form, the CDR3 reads TGTGCCAGCAGCTTAAACGGGGGGGCGTACGAGCAGTACTTC.

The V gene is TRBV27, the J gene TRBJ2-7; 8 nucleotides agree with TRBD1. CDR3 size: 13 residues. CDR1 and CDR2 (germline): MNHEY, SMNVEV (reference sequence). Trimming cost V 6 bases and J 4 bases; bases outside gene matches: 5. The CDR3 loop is CASSPGTGYEQYF. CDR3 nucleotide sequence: TGTGCCAGCAGCCCCGGGACAGGTTACGAGCAGTACTTC.

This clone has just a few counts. CDR3 region: CASRPGEGSYNEQFF. The CDR3, as DNA: TGTGCCAGTAGACCGGGGGAGGGATCTTACAATGAGCAGTTCTTC. The chain employs TRBV19 and TRBJ2-1; 7 nucleotides align to TRBD2. The V gene end was trimmed by 6 bases and the J gene end by 4 bases; junction bases not matched to a gene: 9. The CDR3 runs to 15 residues. The germline gives CDR1 LNHDA, CDR2 SQIVND (reference sequence).

CDR3 coding DNA: TGTGCCAGCAGCGCCGGACTAGCGGAGGCCTACGAGCAGTACTTC. This sequence encodes CASSAGLAEAYEQYF. The chain couples TRBV9 to TRBJ2-7; 10 nucleotides line up with TRBD2. Losses at the gene ends were 3 bases for V and 2 bases for J; bases not matched to a gene: 5. The CDR3 length is 15 residues. Germline CDR1 is SGDLS and CDR2 is YYNGEE. The entire variable domain, with the rest obtained from reference TRBV9 and TRBJ2-7, is as follows: DSGVTQTPKHLITATGQRVTLRCSPRSGDLSVYWYQQSLDQGLQFLIQYYNGEERAKGNILERFSAQQFPDLHSELNLSSLELGDSALYFCASSAGLAEAYEQYFGPGTRLTVT.

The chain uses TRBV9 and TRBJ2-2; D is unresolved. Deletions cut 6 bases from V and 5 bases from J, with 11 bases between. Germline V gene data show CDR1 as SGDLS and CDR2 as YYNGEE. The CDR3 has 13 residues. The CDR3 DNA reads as TGTGCCAGCACCTCCGACTTTACCGGGGAGCTGTTTTTT. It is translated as CASTSDFTGELFF.

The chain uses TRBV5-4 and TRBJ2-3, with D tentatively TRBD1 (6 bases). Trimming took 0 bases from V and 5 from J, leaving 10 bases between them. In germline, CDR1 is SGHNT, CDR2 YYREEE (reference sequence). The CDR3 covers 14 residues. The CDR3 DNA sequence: TGTGCCAGCAGCTTGGTGAGAGGGGGAGATACGCAGTATTTT. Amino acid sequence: CASSLVRGGDTQYF. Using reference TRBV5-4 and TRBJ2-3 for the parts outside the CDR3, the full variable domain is ETGVTQSPTHLIKTRGQQVTLRCSSQSGHNTVSWYQQALGQGPQFIFQYYREEENGRGNFPPRFSGLQFPNYSSELNVNALELDDSALYLCASSLVRGGDTQYFGPGTRLTVL.